The clone carrying this TCR beta chain came up many times. Its antigen is unknown. These data belong to a study of T cell repertoires in cytomegalovirus infection. About the research overall: Matching HLA type, along with CMV infection, was indicated by public TCR beta signatures. Study results and caveats: CMV carriers with the relevant HLA were identified by cumulative public TCR beta family frequency. Dominating the ex vivo response were TCR beta clonotypes that were CMV-specific and HLA-C-restricted.

TCRdb redid the calling of the reads with MiXCR, one entry per CDR3 protein. Here the sample spans 150,000 or so distinct CDR3 sequences, under 8% being singletons. The CDR3 runs 12 residues. CDR1 and CDR2 from the germline V gene are SGHTA and FQGNSA. V gave up 5 bases and J gave up 9 bases, with 11 bases separating them. V gene TRBV7-2 combines with J gene TRBJ2-1; unclear D gene. Input material: PBMCs. This sequence was found in a human donor in good health (CMV status not recorded). Some clones in this sample may be carry-over from other donors' samples. CDR3 protein: CASSREFSEQFF. The CDR3 nucleotides read TGTGCCAGCAGCCGCGAGTTCAGTGAGCAGTTCTTC.